Many counts were recorded for the clone carrying this T cell receptor beta chain. This record belongs to a study of T-cell reconstitution after alpha-beta-depleted transplantation in children. As it was prepared, the TCRbeta library received unique molecular identifiers. One entry per CDR3 protein results from TCRdb running MiXCR on the PCR reads. The sample has some 490,000 distinct CDR3 sequences, roughly an eighth seen once. The TCR sequence derives from a human donor who donated a stem cell graft to a child with combined immunodeficiency. The material sequenced was PBMCs from the stem cell graft donor, taken from the stem cell graft.

This CDR3 is CASSLTLRETQYF. The CDR3 DNA sequence: TGTGCCAGCAGCTTAACCCTGCGGGAGACCCAGTACTTC. V usage is TRBV7-8 and J usage is TRBJ2-5; D not resolved. Germline lookup yields CDR1 SGHVS and CDR2 FQNEAQ. The CDR3 is 13 amino acids. Trimming removed 2 bases at V and 5 bases at J, with 9 bases between.